This is a list of T cell receptor beta chains from one sample in a study of blood T cell repertoires in COVID-19. Repertoires were generated with immunoSEQ multiplex PCR, while TCRdb's copy carries only in-frame clones and drops some. The table lists approximately 190,000 clones, over 75% of them singletons. Input material: peripheral blood. All receptors come from a woman in her 40s who had recovered from COVID-19. The CDR3 runs from the conserved cysteine through the conserved F or W. The D gene is left open where the match is weak. Not every row has a clone size; where given, it reads once, few, many or a size class.

clone size: .
V gene: TRBV5-1
J gene: TRBJ2-5
D gene: .
CDR3 protein: CASEPSGSGQETQYF
CDR3 DNA: TGCGCCAGCGAGCCTTCCGGGTCTGGCCAAGAGACCCAGTACTTC

clone size: .
V gene: TRBV3-1/TRBV3-2
J gene: TRBJ2-7
D gene: TRBD1
CDR3 protein: CASSSHGQGDEQYF
CDR3 DNA: TGTGCCAGCAGCTCACACGGACAGGGGGACGAGCAGTACTTC

clone size: .
V gene: TRBV7-2
J gene: TRBJ1-5
D gene: .
CDR3 protein: CASSLARLQRQHF
CDR3 DNA: TGTGCCAGCAGCTTAGCGCGCCTCCAGCGCCAGCATTTT

clone size: .
V gene: TRBV7-7
J gene: TRBJ2-2
D gene: .
CDR3 protein: CASSLLLGASAGELFF
CDR3 DNA: TGTGCCAGCAGCTTACTGCTGGGGGCGAGTGCCGGGGAGCTGTTTTTT

clone size: .
V gene: TRBV2
J gene: TRBJ1-1
D gene: .
CDR3 protein: CANGLGGPEAFF
CDR3 DNA: TGTGCCAACGGACTCGGGGGACCTGAAGCTTTCTTT

clone size: few
V gene: TRBV5-6
J gene: TRBJ1-6
D gene: .
CDR3 protein: CASSLATGWSPLHF
CDR3 DNA: TGTGCCAGCAGCTTGGCCACAGGGTGGTCACCCCTCCACTTT

clone size: .
V gene: TRBV4-2
J gene: TRBJ2-1
D gene: TRBD2
CDR3 protein: CASRGGSSYNEQFF
CDR3 DNA: TGTGCCAGTCGGGGGGGAAGCTCCTACAATGAGCAGTTCTTC

clone size: .
V gene: TRBV7-2
J gene: TRBJ1-1
D gene: .
CDR3 protein: CASSSRMGAEAFF
CDR3 DNA: TGTGCCAGCAGCTCCCGGATGGGGGCAGAAGCTTTCTTT

clone size: .
V gene: TRBV12-5
J gene: TRBJ1-1
D gene: TRBD1
CDR3 protein: CASGLGDRGGPNTEAFF
CDR3 DNA: TGTGCTAGTGGTTTGGGAGACAGGGGGGGTCCGAACACTGAAGCTTTCTTT

clone size: .
V gene: TRBV7-9
J gene: TRBJ2-2
D gene: TRBD1
CDR3 protein: CASRLPGTGGLTGELFF
CDR3 DNA: TGTGCCAGCAGGTTGCCCGGGACAGGGGGCCTCACCGGGGAGCTGTTTTTT

clone size: few
V gene: TRBV3-1/TRBV3-2
J gene: TRBJ2-7
D gene: .
CDR3 protein: CASSQGIEVVEQYF
CDR3 DNA: TGTGCCAGCAGCCAAGGTATAGAAGTGGTGGAGCAGTACTTC

clone size: .
V gene: TRBV15
J gene: TRBJ2-2
D gene: .
CDR3 protein: CATSRQGPTGELFF
CDR3 DNA: TGTGCCACCAGCAGGCAGGGTCCCACCGGGGAGCTGTTTTTT

clone size: .
V gene: TRBV5-5
J gene: TRBJ2-4
D gene: .
CDR3 protein: CASSSVGADIQYF
CDR3 DNA: TGTGCCAGCAGCTCGGTGGGGGCCGACATTCAGTACTTC

clone size: .
V gene: TRBV6-1
J gene: TRBJ2-7
D gene: .
CDR3 protein: CASSDKTVYEQYF
CDR3 DNA: TGTGCCAGCAGTGACAAGACAGTCTACGAGCAGTACTTC

clone size: .
V gene: TRBV5-1
J gene: TRBJ2-2
D gene: TRBD2
CDR3 protein: CASSLDAGGTGELFF
CDR3 DNA: TGCGCCAGCAGCTTGGACGCGGGAGGGACCGGGGAGCTGTTTTTT

clone size: .
V gene: TRBV29-1
J gene: TRBJ2-7
D gene: TRBD1
CDR3 protein: CSAGQGYEQYF
CDR3 DNA: TGCAGCGCCGGACAGGGCTACGAGCAGTACTTC

clone size: .
V gene: TRBV29-1
J gene: TRBJ2-1
D gene: .
CDR3 protein: CSVEEITRINEQFF
CDR3 DNA: TGCAGCGTTGAAGAAATCACTAGAATCAATGAGCAGTTCTTC

clone size: few
V gene: TRBV4-2
J gene: TRBJ2-1
D gene: TRBD2
CDR3 protein: CASSHLQAGGTYNEQFF
CDR3 DNA: TGTGCCAGCAGCCACCTACAAGCGGGAGGGACCTACAATGAGCAGTTCTTC

clone size: .
V gene: TRBV12-3/TRBV12-4
J gene: TRBJ2-5
D gene: .
CDR3 protein: CASSFRETQYF
CDR3 DNA: TGTGCCAGCAGTTTCCGTGAGACCCAGTACTTC

clone size: .
V gene: TRBV10-3
J gene: TRBJ2-1
D gene: .
CDR3 protein: CAISESGGVSYNEQFF
CDR3 DNA: TGTGCCATCAGTGAGTCAGGAGGGGTCTCCTACAATGAGCAGTTCTTC

clone size: .
V gene: TRBV6-5
J gene: TRBJ2-5
D gene: TRBD2
CDR3 protein: CASRTSGQETQYF
CDR3 DNA: TGTGCCAGTAGGACTAGCGGCCAAGAGACCCAGTACTTC

clone size: .
V gene: TRBV4-2
J gene: TRBJ2-5
D gene: TRBD1
CDR3 protein: CASSQGTRRDRGQETQYF
CDR3 DNA: TGTGCCAGCAGCCAAGGGACCCGCCGGGACAGGGGCCAAGAGACCCAGTACTTC

clone size: few
V gene: TRBV5-1
J gene: TRBJ1-1
D gene: .
CDR3 protein: CASSLRSGNTEAFF
CDR3 DNA: TGCGCCAGCAGCTTGCGGTCAGGGAACACTGAAGCTTTCTTT

clone size: .
V gene: TRBV29-1
J gene: TRBJ2-7
D gene: TRBD2
CDR3 protein: CSVRTSGRGEQYF
CDR3 DNA: TGCAGCGTACGGACTAGCGGGAGAGGCGAGCAGTACTTC